Sequencing of this TCR beta chain was carried out in a study of cytomegalovirus exposure and HLA in healthy donors. Researchers ran the PCR with 60 Vbeta and 13 Jbeta primers. TCRdb keeps only in-frame clones here, not all; method: immunoSEQ multiplex PCR. Altogether around 140,000 clones are present, around 80% being singletons, with the ten largest covering under 3%. The V gene's germline CDR1 is MNHNY and CDR2 SVGAGI (reference sequence). There are 12 residues in the CDR3. The germline V and J ends were trimmed by 6 bases and 5 bases, with 8 bases remaining between them. This chain uses TRBV6-6 with TRBJ1-5; possible D gene TRBD1, 5 bases. This receptor was identified in a female donor in good health and CMV-seronegative. Material: PBMCs. The CDR3 bases are TGTGCCAGCAGCGCAGGGTATCAGCCCCAGCATTTT. Translation gives CASSAGYQPQHF.